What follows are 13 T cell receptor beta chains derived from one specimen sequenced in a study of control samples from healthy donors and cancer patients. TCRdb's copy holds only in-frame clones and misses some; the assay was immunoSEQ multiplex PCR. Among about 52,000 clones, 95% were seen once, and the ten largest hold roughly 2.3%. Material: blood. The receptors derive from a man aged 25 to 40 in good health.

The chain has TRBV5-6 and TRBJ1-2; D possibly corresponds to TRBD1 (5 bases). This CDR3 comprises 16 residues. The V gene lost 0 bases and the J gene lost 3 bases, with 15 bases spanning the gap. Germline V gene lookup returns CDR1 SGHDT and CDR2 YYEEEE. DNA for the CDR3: TGTGCCAGCAGCTTGGGAGGGCAGGGAGCGGACTATGGCTACACCTTC. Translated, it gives CASSLGGQGADYGYTF.

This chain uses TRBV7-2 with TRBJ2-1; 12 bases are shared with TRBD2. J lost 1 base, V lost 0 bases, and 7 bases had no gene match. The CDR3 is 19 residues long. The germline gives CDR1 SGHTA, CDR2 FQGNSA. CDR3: CASSLAGLAGGASYNEQFF. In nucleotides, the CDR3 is TGTGCCAGCAGCTTAGCGGGGCTAGCGGGAGGGGCGTCCTACAATGAGCAGTTCTTC. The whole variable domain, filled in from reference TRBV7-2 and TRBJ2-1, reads GAGVSQSPSNKVTEKGKDVELRCDPISGHTALYWYRQSLGQGLEFLIYFQGNSAPDKSGLPSDRFSAERTGGSVSTLTIQRTQQEDSAVYLCASSLAGLAGGASYNEQFFGPGTRLTVL.

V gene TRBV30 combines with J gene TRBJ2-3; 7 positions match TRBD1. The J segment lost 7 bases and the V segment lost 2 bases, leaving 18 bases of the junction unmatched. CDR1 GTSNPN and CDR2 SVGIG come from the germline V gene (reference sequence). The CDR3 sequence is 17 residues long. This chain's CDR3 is CAWSPTPGQLSLNTQYF. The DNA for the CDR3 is TGTGCCTGGAGTCCAACCCCGGGACAGCTGAGTCTAAATACGCAGTATTTT.

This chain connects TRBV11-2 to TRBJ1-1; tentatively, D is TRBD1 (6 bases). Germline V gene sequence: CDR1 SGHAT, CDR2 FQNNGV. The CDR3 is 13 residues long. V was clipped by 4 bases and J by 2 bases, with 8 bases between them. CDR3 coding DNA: TGTGCCAGCAGCTCACAGGGTAACACTGAAGCTTTCTTT. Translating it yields CASSSQGNTEAFF.

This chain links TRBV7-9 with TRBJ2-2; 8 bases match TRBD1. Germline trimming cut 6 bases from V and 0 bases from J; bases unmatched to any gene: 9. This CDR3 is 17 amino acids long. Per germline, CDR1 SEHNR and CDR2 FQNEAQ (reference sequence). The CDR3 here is CASSQPPGQANTGELFF. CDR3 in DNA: TGTGCCAGCAGTCAACCCCCGGGACAGGCGAACACCGGGGAGCTGTTTTTT.

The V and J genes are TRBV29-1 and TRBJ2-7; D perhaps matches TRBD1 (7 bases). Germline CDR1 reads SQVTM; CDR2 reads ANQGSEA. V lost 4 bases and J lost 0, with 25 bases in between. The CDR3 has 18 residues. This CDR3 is CSVAVLGRQGGTSYEQYF. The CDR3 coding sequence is TGCAGCGTTGCTGTCCTGGGGCGACAGGGAGGAACCTCCTACGAGCAGTACTTC.

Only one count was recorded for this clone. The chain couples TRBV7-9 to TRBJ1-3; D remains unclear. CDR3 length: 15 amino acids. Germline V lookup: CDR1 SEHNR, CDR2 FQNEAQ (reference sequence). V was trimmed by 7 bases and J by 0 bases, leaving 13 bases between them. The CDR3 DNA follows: TGTGCCAGCAACCACGGAGCCAACTCTGGAAACACCATATATTTT. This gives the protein CASNHGANSGNTIYF.

DNA of the CDR3: TGCGCCAGCAGCCAAGAGGAAAGGCGACCCCTCCACTTT. This gives the protein CASSQEERRPLHF. The chain joins TRBV4-1 to TRBJ1-6; D gene uncertain. This CDR3 comprises 13 residues. Germline V gene sequence: CDR1 MGHRA, CDR2 YSYEKL. V lost 0 bases, J lost 12 bases, and 9 bases lay in between.

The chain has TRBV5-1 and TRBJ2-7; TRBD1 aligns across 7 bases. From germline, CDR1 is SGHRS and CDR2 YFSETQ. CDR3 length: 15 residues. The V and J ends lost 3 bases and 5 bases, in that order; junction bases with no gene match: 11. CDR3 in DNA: TGCGCCAGCAGCTCCTTAGACAGGGACCTTAACGAGCAGTACTTC. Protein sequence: CASSSLDRDLNEQYF.

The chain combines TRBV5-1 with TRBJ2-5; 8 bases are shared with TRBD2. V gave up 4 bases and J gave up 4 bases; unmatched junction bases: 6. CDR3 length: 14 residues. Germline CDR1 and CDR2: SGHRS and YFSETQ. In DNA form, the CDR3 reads TGCGCCAGCAGCGAAGGACTAGCCAGAGAGACCCAGTACTTC. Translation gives CASSEGLARETQYF.

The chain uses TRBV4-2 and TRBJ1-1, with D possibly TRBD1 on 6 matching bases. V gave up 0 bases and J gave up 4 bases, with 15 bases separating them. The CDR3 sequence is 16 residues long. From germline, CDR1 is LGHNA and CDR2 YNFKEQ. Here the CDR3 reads CASSQDRGRGSTEAFF. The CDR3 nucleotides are TGTGCCAGCAGCCAAGATCGGGGGAGGGGGTCCACTGAAGCTTTCTTT.

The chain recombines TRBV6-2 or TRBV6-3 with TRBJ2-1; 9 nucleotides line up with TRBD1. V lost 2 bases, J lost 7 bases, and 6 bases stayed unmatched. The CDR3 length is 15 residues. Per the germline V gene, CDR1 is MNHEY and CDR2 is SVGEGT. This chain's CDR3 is CASSYTGQGLNEQFF. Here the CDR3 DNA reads TGTGCCAGCAGTTACACTGGACAGGGGCTAAATGAGCAGTTCTTC.

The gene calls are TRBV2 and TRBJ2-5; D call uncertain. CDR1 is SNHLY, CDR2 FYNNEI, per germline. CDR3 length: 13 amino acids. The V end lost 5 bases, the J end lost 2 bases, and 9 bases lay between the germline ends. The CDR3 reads CASSKDGQETQYF. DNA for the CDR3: TGTGCCAGCAGTAAGGACGGGCAAGAGACCCAGTACTTC.